This T cell receptor beta chain comes out of a study of blood T cell repertoires in COVID-19. Symptom resolution, clearance, or two negative PCRs marked donors in Cohort 3 as recovered. Assay: immunoSEQ multiplex PCR; the TCRdb copy retains only in-frame clones and omits some. The sample lists around 300,000 clones, 80% to 90% occurring once. This CDR3 contains 14 residues. Per germline, CDR1 SGHNT and CDR2 YYREEE (reference sequence). V lost 3 bases to trimming and J lost 2 bases, with 10 bases between them. Sequenced sample: PBMCs or T cells enriched from blood (not recorded which). This receptor was identified in a woman younger than 30 who had recovered from COVID-19. The chain links TRBV5-4 to TRBJ2-3; a weak D match, TRBD2 (6 bases). Written as DNA, the CDR3 is TGTGCCAGCAGCTGGGGACTTACCACAGATACGCAGTATTTT. It yields the protein CASSWGLTTDTQYF.